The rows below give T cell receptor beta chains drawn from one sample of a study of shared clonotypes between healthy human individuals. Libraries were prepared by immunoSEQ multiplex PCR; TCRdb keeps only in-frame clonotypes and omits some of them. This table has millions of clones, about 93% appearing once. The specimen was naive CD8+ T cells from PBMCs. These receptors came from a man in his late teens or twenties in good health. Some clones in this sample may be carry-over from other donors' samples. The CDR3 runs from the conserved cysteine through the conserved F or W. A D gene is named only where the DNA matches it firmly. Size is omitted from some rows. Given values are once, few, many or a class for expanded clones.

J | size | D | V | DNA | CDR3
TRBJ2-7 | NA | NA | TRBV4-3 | TGCGCCAGCAGCCAAGAAGGCTGGCAGGGGTACGAGCAGTACTTC | CASSQEGWQGYEQYF
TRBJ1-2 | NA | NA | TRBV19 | TGTGCCAGTATGGGCAGGGAAGCTTCTAACTATGGCTACACCTTC | CASMGREASNYGYTF
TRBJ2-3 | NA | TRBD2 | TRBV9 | TGTGCCAGCAGCGTAGGGACTAGTAACACAGATACGCAGTATTTT | CASSVGTSNTDTQYF
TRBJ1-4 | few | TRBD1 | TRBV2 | TGTGCCAGCATAGCAGGGGGAGGTGAAAAACTGTTTTTT | CASIAGGGEKLFF
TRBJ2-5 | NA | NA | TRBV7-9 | TGTGCCAGCAGCCCAGCGCGCTCTCTTGAAGAGACCCAGTACTTC | CASSPARSLEETQYF
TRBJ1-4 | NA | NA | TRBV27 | TGTGCCAGCAGTTTACTAGCGTCGCCCCCAAGGCTGTTTTTT | CASSLLASPPRLFF
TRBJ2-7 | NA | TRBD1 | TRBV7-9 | TGTGCCAGCAAAGAGACAGGGTCCTCCTACGAGCAGTACTTC | CASKETGSSYEQYF
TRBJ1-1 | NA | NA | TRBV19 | TGTGCCAGTAAAGACGGGGTTTACACTGAAGCTTTCTTT | CASKDGVYTEAFF
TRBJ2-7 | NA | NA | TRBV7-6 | TGTGCCAGCAGCTTACTGAAACCGGGAGTACGGGGTGGCGAGCAGTACTTC | CASSLLKPGVRGGEQYF
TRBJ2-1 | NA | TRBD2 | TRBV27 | TGTGCCAGCAGTTCCTACCTAGCGGGGATCTACAATGAGCAGTTCTTC | CASSSYLAGIYNEQFF
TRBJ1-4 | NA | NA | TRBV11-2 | TGTGCCAGCAGCCCATCGGTTGGGGTGGGAGAAAAACTGTTTTTT | CASSPSVGVGEKLFF
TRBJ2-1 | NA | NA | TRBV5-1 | TGCGCCAGCAGCTTGTGGCTCAGCGGCAATGAGCAGTTCTTC | CASSLWLSGNEQFF
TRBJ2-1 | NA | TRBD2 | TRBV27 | TGTGCCAGCAGTTTACAGCGGGGGGGGCGGGAGCAGTTCTTC | CASSLQRGGREQFF
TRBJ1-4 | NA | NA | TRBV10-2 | TGCGCCAGCAGTGAGTTGGACCCTAATGAAAAACTGTTTTTT | CASSELDPNEKLFF
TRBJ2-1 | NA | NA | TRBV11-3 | TGTGCCAGCAGCTTGGGCCCCGGCGAGAGCTCCTACAATGAGCAGTTCTTC | CASSLGPGESSYNEQFF
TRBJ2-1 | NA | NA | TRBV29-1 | TGCAGCGTTAGCCTCACCTCCTCCTACAATGAGCAGTTCTTC | CSVSLTSSYNEQFF
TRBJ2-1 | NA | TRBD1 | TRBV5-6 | TGTGCCAGCAGCCCGGGACAGGGGTTCGATGAGCAGTTCTTC | CASSPGQGFDEQFF
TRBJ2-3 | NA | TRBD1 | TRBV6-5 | TGTGCCAGCAGTTCGCTGGGGACAGAGTACACAGATACGCAGTATTTT | CASSSLGTEYTDTQYF
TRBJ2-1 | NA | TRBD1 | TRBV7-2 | TGTGCCAGCAGCTTAGAGGCAGGGGGCAATGAGCAGTTCTTC | CASSLEAGGNEQFF
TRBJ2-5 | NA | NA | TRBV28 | TGTGCCAGCAACAAGTCGGGCCGCCAAGAGACCCAGTACTTC | CASNKSGRQETQYF
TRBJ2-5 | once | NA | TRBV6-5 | TGTGCCAGCAGGGGATCCTGGCAGGGTGAGACCCAGTACTTC | CASRGSWQGETQYF
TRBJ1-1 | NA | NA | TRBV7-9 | TGTGCCAGCAGCTCAGTTCGACAGGCGGCCGATGAAGCTTTCTTT | CASSSVRQAADEAFF
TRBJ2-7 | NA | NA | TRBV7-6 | TGTGCCAGCAGCCCCGGCAGGGTGTCGGGCTACGAGCAGTACTTC | CASSPGRVSGYEQYF
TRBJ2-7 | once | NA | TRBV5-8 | TGTGCCAGCAGCTTGACCTGGTTTGGTGATCCTGAAAACTACGAGCAGTACTTC | CASSLTWFGDPENYEQYF
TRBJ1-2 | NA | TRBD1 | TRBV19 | TGTGCCAGTAGCGGACAGGGGTATGGCTACACCTTC | CASSGQGYGYTF
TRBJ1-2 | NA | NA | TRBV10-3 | TGTGCCATCAGTGTGAACAGGGAGGTATCGGACTACACCTTC | CAISVNREVSDYTF
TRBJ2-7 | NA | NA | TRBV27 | TGTGCCAGCAGTTTATCTCGGGCTTCTGAGCAGTACTTC | CASSLSRASEQYF
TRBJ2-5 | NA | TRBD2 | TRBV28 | TGTGCCAGCAGCCCCGGGACTAGCGGGAGGGATGATAGTGGCGAGACCCAGTACTTC | CASSPGTSGRDDSGETQYF
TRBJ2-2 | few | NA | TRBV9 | TGTGCCAGCAGCGTAGGGGCGGGGAACACCGGGGAGCTGTTTTTT | CASSVGAGNTGELFF
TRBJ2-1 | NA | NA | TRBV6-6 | TGTGCCAGCAGTTACTCTCTAGCCGAGGGAAATGAGCAGTTCTTC | CASSYSLAEGNEQFF
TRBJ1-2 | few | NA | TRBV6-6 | TGTGCCAGCAGTTACGGACAGATCTATGGCTACACCTTC | CASSYGQIYGYTF
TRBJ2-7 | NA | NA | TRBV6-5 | TGTGCCAGCAGATTGGACAGCCTCTCCTACGAGCAGTACTTC | CASRLDSLSYEQYF
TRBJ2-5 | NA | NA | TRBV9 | TGTGCCAGCAGCGGACTGACAGAAGAGACCCAGTACTTC | CASSGLTEETQYF
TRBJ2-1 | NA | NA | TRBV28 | TGTGCCAGCAGTTTAGACGGGAGACCCTACAATGAGCAGTTCTTC | CASSLDGRPYNEQFF
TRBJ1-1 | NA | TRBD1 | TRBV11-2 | TGTGCCAGCAGCCCCACTAGGTGGCAGGGGGCAAACACTGAAGCTTTCTTT | CASSPTRWQGANTEAFF
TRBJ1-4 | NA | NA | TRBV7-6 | TGTGCCAGCAGCGGGGGGTGGGGTGAAAAACTGTTTTTT | CASSGGWGEKLFF
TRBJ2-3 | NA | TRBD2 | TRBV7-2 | TGTGCCAGCAGCTTATACGGACTAGCGGGCACAGATACGCAGTATTTT | CASSLYGLAGTDTQYF
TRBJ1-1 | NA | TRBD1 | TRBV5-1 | TGCGCCAGCAGACCGGACAGGAGGGGTGAAGCTTTCTTT | CASRPDRRGEAFF
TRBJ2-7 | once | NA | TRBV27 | TGTGCCAGCTCCAGGGGGGCCTACTCCTACGAGCAGTACTTC | CASSRGAYSYEQYF
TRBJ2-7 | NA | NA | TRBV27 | TGTGCCAGTTCCCCCGGACAGTTCTCCTACGAGCAGTACTTC | CASSPGQFSYEQYF
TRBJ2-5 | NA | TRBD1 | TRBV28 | TGTGCCAGCAGCCGAGGGGGACAGGGGCGGGAGACCCAGTACTTC | CASSRGGQGRETQYF
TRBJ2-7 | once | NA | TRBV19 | TGTGCCAGTAGTATAGCCCCGGCAGCCGTGGGCGAGCAGTACTTC | CASSIAPAAVGEQYF
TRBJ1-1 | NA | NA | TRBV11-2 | TGTGCCAGCAGCTTAGAGAGAGGGGGCACTGAAGCTTTCTTT | CASSLERGGTEAFF
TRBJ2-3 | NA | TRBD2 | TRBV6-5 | TGTGCCAGCAGGGGCGGGGGTCGCACAGATACGCAGTATTTT | CASRGGGRTDTQYF
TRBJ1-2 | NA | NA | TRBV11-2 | TGTGCCAGCAGTTATAGCTTATCTCTCGCTGGCTACACCTTC | CASSYSLSLAGYTF
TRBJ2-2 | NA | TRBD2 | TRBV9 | TGTGCCAGCAGCTTTAGCGGGCTTTCCGGGGAGCTGTTTTTT | CASSFSGLSGELFF
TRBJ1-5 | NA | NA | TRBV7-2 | TGTGCCAGCAGCTCCCAGGAAGTTGGCGAGTATAGCAATCAGCCCCAGCATTTT | CASSSQEVGEYSNQPQHF
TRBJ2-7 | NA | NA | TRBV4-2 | TGTGCCAGCAGCCCCCGAGGGTTGAGCTCCTACGAGCAGTACTTC | CASSPRGLSSYEQYF